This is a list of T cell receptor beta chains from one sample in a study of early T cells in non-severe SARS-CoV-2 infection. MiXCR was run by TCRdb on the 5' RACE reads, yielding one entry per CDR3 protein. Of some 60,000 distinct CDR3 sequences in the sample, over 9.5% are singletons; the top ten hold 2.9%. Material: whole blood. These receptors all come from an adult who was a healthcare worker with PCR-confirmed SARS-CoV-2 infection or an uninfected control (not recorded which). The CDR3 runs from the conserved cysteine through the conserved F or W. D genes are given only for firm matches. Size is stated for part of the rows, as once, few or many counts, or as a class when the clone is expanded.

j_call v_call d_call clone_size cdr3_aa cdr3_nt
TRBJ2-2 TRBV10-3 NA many CAIGGQGNTGELFF TGTGCCATCGGCGGCCAGGGGAACACCGGGGAGCTGTTTTTT
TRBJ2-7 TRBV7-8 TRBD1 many CASSLRDSSYEQYF TGTGCCAGCAGCTTGAGGGACAGCTCCTACGAGCAGTACTTC
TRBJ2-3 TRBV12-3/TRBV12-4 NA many CASSFRGTDTQYF TGTGCCAGCAGTTTTAGGGGGACAGATACGCAGTATTTT
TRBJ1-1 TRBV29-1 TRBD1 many CSVHGGRGATEAFF TGCAGCGTCCATGGGGGCAGGGGGGCCACTGAAGCTTTCTTT
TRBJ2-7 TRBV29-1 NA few CSGGKGAYEQYF TGCAGCGGGGGAAAAGGGGCCTACGAGCAGTACTTC
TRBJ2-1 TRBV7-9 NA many CASSPKGSSYNEQFF TGTGCCAGCAGCCCCAAAGGTAGCTCCTACAATGAGCAGTTCTTC
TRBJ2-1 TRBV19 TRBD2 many CASSRLAGGMGPLEQFF TGTGCCAGTAGTAGACTAGCGGGAGGGATGGGACCTCTTGAGCAGTTCTTC
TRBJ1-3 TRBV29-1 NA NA CSVDDTSGNTIYF TGCAGCGTTGATGACACCTCTGGAAACACCATATATTTT
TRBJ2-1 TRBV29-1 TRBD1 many CSVAGAGTDIYNEQFF TGCAGCGTGGCGGGTGCCGGGACAGACATATACAATGAGCAGTTCTTC
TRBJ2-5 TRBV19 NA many CASSPGRRFQETQYF TGTGCCAGTAGTCCGGGACGGAGATTTCAAGAGACCCAGTACTTC
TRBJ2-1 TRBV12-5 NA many CASPGADNEQFF TGTGCTAGTCCCGGGGCGGACAATGAGCAGTTCTTC
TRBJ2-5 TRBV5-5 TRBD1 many CASSWPGGPSQETQYF TGTGCCAGCAGCTGGCCAGGGGGCCCGTCCCAAGAGACCCAGTACTTC
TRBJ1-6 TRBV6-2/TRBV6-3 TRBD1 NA CASSPLDRGINSPLHF TGTGCCAGCAGTCCACTTGACAGGGGGATAAATTCACCCCTCCACTTT
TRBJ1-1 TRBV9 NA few CASSPRGVGAEAFF TGTGCCAGCAGCCCCCGTGGGGTCGGGGCTGAAGCTTTCTTT
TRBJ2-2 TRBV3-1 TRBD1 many CASSQEARGTQLGELFF TGTGCCAGCAGCCAAGAGGCCAGGGGGACCCAATTGGGGGAGCTGTTTTTT
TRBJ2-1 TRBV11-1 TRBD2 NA CASSLSLLADYNEQFF TGTGCCAGCAGCTTATCCTTACTAGCGGACTACAATGAGCAGTTCTTC
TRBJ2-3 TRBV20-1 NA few CSAITGTSTDTQYF TGCAGTGCTATTACGGGGACCAGCACAGATACGCAGTATTTT
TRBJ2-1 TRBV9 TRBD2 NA CASSAPGLAVTNEQFF TGTGCCAGCAGCGCGCCGGGACTAGCGGTAACCAATGAGCAGTTCTTC
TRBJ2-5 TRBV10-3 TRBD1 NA CAIRVGRGQETQYF TGTGCCATCAGAGTCGGCAGGGGGCAGGAGACCCAGTACTTC
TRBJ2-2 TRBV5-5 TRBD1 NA CASKVSWRDRANTGELFF TGTGCCAGCAAGGTTTCGTGGCGGGACAGGGCGAACACCGGGGAGCTGTTTTTT
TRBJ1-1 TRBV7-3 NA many CASSYGQYTEAFF TGTGCCAGCAGCTACGGACAGTACACTGAAGCTTTCTTT
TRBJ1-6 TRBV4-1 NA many CASSQGNSLNSPLHF TGCGCCAGCAGCCAAGGGAACAGTCTTAATTCACCCCTCCACTTT
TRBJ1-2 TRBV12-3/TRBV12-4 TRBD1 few CASSLTGADGYTF TGTGCCAGCAGTTTAACAGGGGCTGATGGCTACACCTTC
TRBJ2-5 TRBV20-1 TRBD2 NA CSAEPRTTSGKTVLVETQYF TGCAGTGCCGAACCGAGAACGACTAGCGGGAAAACAGTTTTAGTAGAGACCCAGTACTTC
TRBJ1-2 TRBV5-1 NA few CASSWTDNNYGYTF TGCGCCAGCAGCTGGACAGACAACAACTATGGCTACACCTTC
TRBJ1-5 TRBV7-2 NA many CASSLARGNQPQHF TGTGCCAGCAGCTTAGCCAGGGGTAATCAGCCCCAGCATTTT
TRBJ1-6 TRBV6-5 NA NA CASSYSGGVGGSSYNSPLHF TGTGCCAGCAGTTACTCGGGAGGTGTAGGGGGAAGCTCCTATAATTCACCCCTCCACTTT
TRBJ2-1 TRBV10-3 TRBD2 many CAISESGLVGDEQFF TGTGCCATCAGTGAGTCGGGACTAGTGGGGGATGAGCAGTTCTTC
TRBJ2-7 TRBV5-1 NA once CASSFGLVSSYEQYF TGCGCCAGCAGCTTCGGTCTCGTCAGCTCCTACGAGCAGTACTTC
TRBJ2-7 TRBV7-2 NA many CASSSPGSAYEQYF TGTGCCAGCAGCTCCCCAGGTAGCGCCTACGAGCAGTACTTC
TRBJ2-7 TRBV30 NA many CAWSVNRGSYEQYF TGTGCCTGGAGTGTTAATAGGGGATCCTACGAGCAGTACTTC
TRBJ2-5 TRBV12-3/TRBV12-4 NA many CASEGTRDETQYF TGTGCCAGCGAGGGGACCCGAGACGAGACCCAGTACTTC
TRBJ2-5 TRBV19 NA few CASSPGLTTGETQYF TGTGCCAGTAGCCCGGGACTTACCACGGGGGAGACCCAGTACTTC
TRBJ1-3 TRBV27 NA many CASSAFMSSGNTIYF TGTGCCAGCAGTGCATTTATGAGCTCTGGAAACACCATATATTTT
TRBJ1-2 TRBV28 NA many CASTRSDGIFNYGYTF TGTGCCAGCACCCGTTCGGATGGGATCTTTAACTATGGCTACACCTTC
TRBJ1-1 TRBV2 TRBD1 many CASSPTGARNTEAFF TGTGCCAGCAGTCCTACAGGGGCTAGGAACACTGAAGCTTTCTTT
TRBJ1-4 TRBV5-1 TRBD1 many CASSLRDSLEGTHEKLFF TGCGCCAGCAGCTTGCGGGACAGTCTTGAGGGAACCCATGAAAAACTGTTTTTT
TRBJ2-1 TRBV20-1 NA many CSASRLTNEQFF TGCAGTGCTAGTCGACTTACCAATGAGCAGTTCTTC
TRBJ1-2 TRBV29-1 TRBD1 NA CSATGTGGPYGYTF TGCAGCGCTACAGGGACAGGGGGCCCCTATGGCTACACCTTC
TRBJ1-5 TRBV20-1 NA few CSARDGGGLDNQPQHF TGCAGTGCTAGAGATGGGGGAGGGCTCGACAATCAGCCCCAGCATTTT
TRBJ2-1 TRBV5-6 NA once CASSLAVWQDGASF TGTGCCAGCAGCTTGGCTGTGTGGCAGGACGGCGCCTCATTC
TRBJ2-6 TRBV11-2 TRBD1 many CASSLTGGSGANVLTF TGTGCCAGCAGCTTGACAGGGGGCTCTGGGGCCAACGTCCTGACTTTC
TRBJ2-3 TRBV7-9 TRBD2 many CASSHDEGLAEHTDTQYF TGTGCCAGCAGCCACGATGAGGGACTAGCGGAGCACACAGATACGCAGTATTTT
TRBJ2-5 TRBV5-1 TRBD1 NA CASSLGQGSQETQYF TGCGCCAGCAGCCTCGGACAGGGGTCCCAAGAGACCCAGTACTTC
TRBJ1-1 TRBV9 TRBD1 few CASSAGDYRGQSLAFF TGTGCCAGCAGCGCTGGGGATTACAGGGGGCAATCCCTTGCTTTCTTT
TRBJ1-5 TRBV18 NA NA CASSPTDSNQPQHF TGTGCCAGCTCACCGACAGATAGCAATCAGCCCCAGCATTTT